Each of the 22 T cell receptor beta chains below was sequenced from the same sample in a study of radiotherapy plus CTLA-4 blockade in lung cancer (dated by TCRdb to 2017 to 2018). The library relied on the immunoSEQ multiplex PCR assay. As stored in TCRdb, this immuneACCESS dataset retains in-frame rearrangements with V and J assigned. A fraction of the clones does not appear; measured against another copy, unresolved V genes explain less than half of the discrepancy, and the remainder lacks a known reason. The sample table shows 70,000 to 95,000 clones, and approximately 82% are seen once. The ten largest clones represent roughly 15% of the sample. The starting material was peripheral blood, obtained from a patient treated with radiotherapy plus ipilimumab. Receptors were obtained from a human donor with non-small cell lung cancer that progressed on radiotherapy plus ipilimumab.

This sequence joins TRBV30 and TRBJ2-3, with 8 bases matching TRBD2. Germline CDR1 and CDR2: GTSNPN and SVGIG (reference sequence). V lost 4 bases, J lost 4 bases, and 10 bases stayed unmatched. The CDR3 contains 15 residues. CDR3 residues: CAWTPVRGGPDTQYF. The CDR3 region has the DNA TGTGCCTGGACCCCGGTCCGGGGGGGGCCAGATACGCAGTATTTT.

This chain joins TRBV4-2 and TRBJ2-3, with 8 bases identical to TRBD1. Germline V CDR1 and CDR2: LGHNA, YNFKEQ. V shed 1 base and J 2 bases; nucleotides not matched to a gene: 8. The CDR3 spans 17 residues. CDR3 protein: CASSQAAGTGPTDTQYF. The DNA of the CDR3 is TGTGCCAGCAGCCAAGCTGCCGGGACAGGCCCCACAGATACGCAGTATTTT.

J is TRBJ1-1 and V is TRBV4-3; D call uncertain. Germline lookup yields CDR1 LGHNA and CDR2 YSLEER. Trimming left V 0 bases short and J 0 bases short, with 2 bases between. The CDR3 spans 13 residues. CDR3 in DNA: TGCGCCAGCAGCCAAGAAATGAACACTGAAGCTTTCTTT. Its translation: CASSQEMNTEAFF.

The chain joins TRBV7-9 to TRBJ2-1; 11 nucleotides line up with TRBD2. CDR1 is SEHNR and CDR2 is FQNEAQ in the germline V gene (reference sequence). This CDR3 comprises 16 residues. Trimming at V came to 5 bases and at J to 5 bases, leaving 8 bases not matched to a gene. The CDR3 loop is CASSRGLAGTDNEQFF. In DNA form, the CDR3 reads TGTGCCAGCAGCCGTGGACTAGCGGGTACCGACAATGAGCAGTTCTTC.

In its sample, this clone was seen once. V gene TRBV6-1 combines with J gene TRBJ1-2; D gene unclear. The CDR3 totals 16 residues. The germline V gene encodes CDR1 MNHNS and CDR2 SASEGT. V was pared by 0 bases and J by 6 bases, with 17 bases between. The CDR3 spells CASSEALGGRFNGYTF. CDR3 bases: TGTGCCAGCAGTGAAGCGCTTGGAGGACGGTTTAATGGCTACACCTTC.

The table lists this clone with a few counts. V and J are TRBV7-2 and TRBJ2-2; no clear D. CDR3 length: 16 residues. Germline V gene data show CDR1 as SGHTA and CDR2 as FQGNSA. Deletions cut 5 bases from V and 3 bases from J, with 16 bases between. CDR3 residues: CASSQFKVTDTGELFF. CDR3 in DNA: TGTGCCAGCAGCCAATTTAAGGTCACCGACACCGGGGAGCTGTTTTTT. Together with reference TRBV7-2 and TRBJ2-2, the CDR3 gives the full variable domain: GAGVSQSPSNKVTEKGKDVELRCDPISGHTALYWYRQSLGQGLEFLIYFQGNSAPDKSGLPSDRFSAERTGGSVSTLTIQRTQQEDSAVYLCASSQFKVTDTGELFFGEGSRLTVL.

The chain employs TRBV4-3 and TRBJ1-2; D may be TRBD1 (5 bases). CDR1 and CDR2 (germline): LGHNA, YSLEER. The CDR3 sequence is 15 residues long. Between the trimmed V and J ends, which lost 4 bases and 4 bases, there was a span of 16 bases. The DNA of the CDR3 is TGCGCCAGCAGCCCCGAGCCGGGACGGCCCTATGGCTACACCTTC. Its translation is CASSPEPGRPYGYTF.

The chain uses TRBV4-1 and TRBJ2-3; TRBD2 is a possible D gene (6 bases). The CDR3 contains 14 residues. Trimming removed 2 bases from V and 6 bases from J, with 12 bases in between. Germline CDR1 and CDR2: MGHRA and YSYEKL. The CDR3 protein is CASSQLASSDTQYF. Written as DNA, the CDR3 is TGCGCCAGCAGCCAACTAGCGAGCAGCGATACGCAGTATTTT.

The rearrangement joins TRBV9 to TRBJ1-5, with 7 bases aligning to TRBD1. CDR3 length: 15 residues. Per germline, CDR1 SGDLS and CDR2 YYNGEE. Germline trimming cut 0 bases from V and 6 bases from J; bases unmatched to any gene: 6. CDR3 amino acids: CASSVDEGALQPQHF. In DNA, the CDR3 is TGTGCCAGCAGCGTAGATGAGGGGGCACTTCAGCCCCAGCATTTT. Filled out from reference TRBV9 and TRBJ1-5, the complete variable domain reads DSGVTQTPKHLITATGQRVTLRCSPRSGDLSVYWYQQSLDQGLQFLIQYYNGEERAKGNILERFSAQQFPDLHSELNLSSLELGDSALYFCASSVDEGALQPQHFGDGTRLSIL.

This clone occurred once. J is TRBJ1-3 and V is TRBV7-8; D is unresolved. In germline, CDR1 is SGHVS, CDR2 FQNEAQ. Trimming took 5 bases from V and 0 from J, leaving 17 bases between them. The CDR3 has 17 residues. The CDR3, as DNA: TGTGCCAGCAGCCAGGAGCCCGCAGGCGTCTCTGGAAACACCATATATTTT. Translating it yields CASSQEPAGVSGNTIYF.

The chain employs TRBV5-5 and TRBJ2-5, with TRBD2 matching over 7 bases. The germline gives CDR1 SGHKS, CDR2 YYEKEE (reference sequence). With V trimmed by 4 bases and J by 2 bases, 2 bases remained unmatched. The CDR3 is made up of 13 amino acids. In DNA, the CDR3 is TGTGCCAGCAGCAAGGGACTACAAGAGACCCAGTACTTC. It codes for CASSKGLQETQYF.

This clone was seen a few times. This chain joins TRBV4-3 and TRBJ2-7; 13 bases match TRBD2. The CDR3 extends over 19 amino acids. Germline CDR1 and CDR2: LGHNA and YSLEER. Trimming took 0 bases from V and 0 from J; bases not matched to a gene: 8. CDR3 DNA: TGCGCCAGCAGCCAAGAAGGACTAGCGGGGGCCTCCAGCTCCTACGAGCAGTACTTC. This gives the protein CASSQEGLAGASSSYEQYF.

The chain couples TRBV2 to TRBJ2-7, with no clear D. Germline values: CDR1 SNHLY, CDR2 FYNNEI. The CDR3 has 13 residues. Trimming shortened V by 3 bases and J by 5 bases, and 11 bases separated the two germline ends. Here the CDR3 DNA reads TGTGCCAGCAGTGACCCACATAGTGACGAGCAGTACTTC. This translates into CASSDPHSDEQYF.

The CDR3 loop is CASSIVDRIFTQYF. In DNA form, the CDR3 reads TGTGCCAGTAGTATAGTCGACCGGATATTTACGCAGTATTTT. This chain joins TRBV19 and TRBJ2-3, with D unresolved. The CDR3 has 14 amino acids. The germline V gene encodes CDR1 LNHDA and CDR2 SQIVND (reference sequence). V lost 1 base and J 8 bases, leaving 13 bases between the germline ends.

The rearrangement links TRBV7-3 to TRBJ2-7, with a weak D call TRBD1 (5 bases). V was clipped by 1 base and J by 2 bases, with 9 bases between them. The CDR3 contains 14 residues. Germline CDR1 SGHTA, CDR2 FQGTGA. The CDR3 region is CASSLMQGPYEQYF. CDR3 nucleotide sequence: TGTGCCAGCAGCTTAATGCAGGGTCCCTACGAGCAGTACTTC.

This chain connects TRBV19 to TRBJ2-7; D remains unclear. V lost 3 bases and J lost 2, with 11 bases in between. CDR1 LNHDA and CDR2 SQIVND come from the germline V gene (reference sequence). CDR3 size: 14 residues. As DNA, the CDR3 is TGTGCCAGTAGTATCAAGTTTCGACCCTACGAGCAGTACTTC. It is translated as CASSIKFRPYEQYF.

As to this clone: An end of the junction differs from the germline gene, which may be a read error. V usage is TRBV7-7 and J usage is TRBJ2-1, with TRBD1 identical over 7 bases. The CDR3 has 15 amino acids. In germline, CDR1 is SSHAT, CDR2 FNYEAQ (reference sequence). The CDR3 spells CASSPGTATYNEQFF. The CDR3 coding sequence is TGTGCTAGCAGCCCTGGGACAGCTACCTACAATGAGCAGTTCTTC.

The CDR3 coding sequence is TGTGCCAGCAGCTTGGAGACAGGTTCCTACGAGCAGTACTTC. Translating gives CASSLETGSYEQYF. The V call is TRBV5-4, the J call TRBJ2-5; tentatively, D is TRBD1 (6 bases). The closer fit of TRBJ2-7 to the DNA end suggests the J call may be wrong. Germline V CDR1 and CDR2: SGHNT, YYREEE (reference sequence). The CDR3 has 14 amino acids.

This chain connects TRBV29-1 to TRBJ2-1; no clear D gene. The V and J ends lost 3 bases and 4 bases respectively, with 13 bases between them. The CDR3 is 14 residues long. Germline CDR1 and CDR2: SQVTM and ANQGSEA. CDR3 loop: CSVDWVVGYNEQFF. DNA of the CDR3: TGCAGCGTTGACTGGGTAGTAGGGTACAATGAGCAGTTCTTC.

Of note for this clone: Its ends do not fully match the called genes, so a read error is possible. CDR3 sequence reads: CASSFDYGYTF. The CDR3 DNA follows: TGTGCCAGCAGCTTTGACTACGGCTACACCTTC. The chain has TRBV5-6 and TRBJ1-2; no firm D call. Per germline, CDR1 SGHDT and CDR2 YYEEEE. This CDR3 comprises 11 residues.

The chain combines TRBV5-1 with TRBJ2-1, with D tentatively TRBD1 or TRBD2 (5 bases each). Trimming cost V 2 bases and J 8 bases, with 17 bases left between them. The CDR3 runs to 15 residues. CDR1 is SGHRS and CDR2 is YFSETQ in the germline V gene. CDR3 coding DNA: TGCGCCAGCAGCTTAACCGGGACCATCCCTGATGAGCAGTTCTTC. The encoded protein is CASSLTGTIPDEQFF. Full variable domain (remainder filled in from reference TRBV5-1 and TRBJ2-1): KAGVTQTPRYLIKTRGQQVTLSCSPISGHRSVSWYQQTPGQGLQFLFEYFSETQRNKGNFPGRFSGRQFSNSRSEMNVSTLELGDSALYLCASSLTGTIPDEQFFGPGTRLTVL.

The chain is built from TRBV11-2 and TRBJ1-3, with D perhaps TRBD1 (5 bases). Germline CDR1 SGHAT, CDR2 FQNNGV. Trimming cost V 3 bases and J 0 bases, with 12 bases left between them. This CDR3 has 16 amino acids. The CDR3 sequence: CASSLVTGLSGNTIYF. DNA of the CDR3: TGTGCCAGCAGCTTGGTTACAGGCCTCTCTGGAAACACCATATATTTT.